Listed below are T cell receptor beta chains from one sample, sequenced in a study of T cell repertoires in ileal Crohn's disease. Measured with immunoSEQ multiplex PCR; TCRdb has only the in-frame clones, and not every one. The sample holds more than 13,000 clones; approximately 84% are singletons and the top ten take 4.1%. The sample was ileal tissue. Source of these receptors: an adult with Crohn's disease. CDR3s include the opening cysteine and the closing phenylalanine or tryptophan. Each record gives: J gene, V gene, clone size, CDR3 protein. The size entry is marked missing in some rows and otherwise reads once, few, many or a size class.

J gene: TRBJ1-2
V gene: TRBV19
clone size: NA
CDR3 protein: CASRRSGGNYGYTF

J gene: TRBJ1-1
V gene: TRBV10-3
clone size: NA
CDR3 protein: CATLAAGGTEAFF

J gene: TRBJ2-2
V gene: TRBV4-3
clone size: NA
CDR3 protein: CASSQDIGGLVLFF

J gene: TRBJ2-7
V gene: TRBV10-3
clone size: few
CDR3 protein: CAISESSRLEDEQYF

J gene: TRBJ2-3
V gene: TRBV7-8
clone size: once
CDR3 protein: CASSPPSGRPSTDTQYF

J gene: TRBJ1-5
V gene: TRBV6-5
clone size: NA
CDR3 protein: CASRPGGTSNQPQHF

J gene: TRBJ2-7
V gene: TRBV6-5
clone size: NA
CDR3 protein: CASSPTGGTYEQYF

J gene: TRBJ2-1
V gene: TRBV7-9
clone size: NA
CDR3 protein: CASSLSLGQSVLNEQFF

J gene: TRBJ2-7
V gene: TRBV7-2
clone size: once
CDR3 protein: CASSGTNGRGEQYF

J gene: TRBJ1-1
V gene: TRBV6-6
clone size: NA
CDR3 protein: CASSYGWTGNTEAFF

J gene: TRBJ2-7
V gene: TRBV7-2
clone size: NA
CDR3 protein: CASSLPMRGQGSYEQYF

J gene: TRBJ2-5
V gene: TRBV7-6
clone size: NA
CDR3 protein: CASSFATGTETQYF

J gene: TRBJ1-2
V gene: TRBV6-5
clone size: few
CDR3 protein: CASSQDGNYGYTF

J gene: TRBJ2-7
V gene: TRBV27
clone size: few
CDR3 protein: CASSKSSGTYEQYF

J gene: TRBJ2-7
V gene: TRBV19
clone size: NA
CDR3 protein: CASTLGSNLGEQYF

J gene: TRBJ2-3
V gene: TRBV11-2
clone size: NA
CDR3 protein: CASSSGTPSTDTQYF

J gene: TRBJ1-3
V gene: TRBV18
clone size: NA
CDR3 protein: CASSPQGRASSGNTIYF

J gene: TRBJ1-5
V gene: TRBV2
clone size: few
CDR3 protein: CASKGGSNQPQHF

J gene: TRBJ2-7
V gene: TRBV5-1
clone size: NA
CDR3 protein: CASSPDGGPGNEQYF

J gene: TRBJ2-2
V gene: TRBV27
clone size: NA
CDR3 protein: CASSLSQGFGELFF

J gene: TRBJ2-1
V gene: TRBV9
clone size: NA
CDR3 protein: CASSVALAGGRNEQFF

J gene: TRBJ2-3
V gene: TRBV18
clone size: once
CDR3 protein: CASSPRGLAGVVDTQYF

J gene: TRBJ2-7
V gene: TRBV6-5
clone size: few
CDR3 protein: CASSYRWTQRPYEQYF

J gene: TRBJ2-5
V gene: TRBV6-5
clone size: NA
CDR3 protein: CASSYTSGLGETQYF

J gene: TRBJ1-1
V gene: TRBV5-1
clone size: NA
CDR3 protein: CASSLEVNTEAFF

J gene: TRBJ2-7
V gene: TRBV19
clone size: NA
CDR3 protein: CASSISGQGAYEQYF

J gene: TRBJ2-6
V gene: TRBV4-3
clone size: NA
CDR3 protein: CASSQDRSSGANVLTF

J gene: TRBJ2-1
V gene: TRBV2
clone size: NA
CDR3 protein: CASIRDRNNEQFF

J gene: TRBJ1-2
V gene: TRBV7-9
clone size: NA
CDR3 protein: CASSPAGTNYGYTF

J gene: TRBJ1-3
V gene: TRBV19
clone size: NA
CDR3 protein: CASSERRDYSGNTIYF

J gene: TRBJ2-2
V gene: TRBV30
clone size: once
CDR3 protein: CAWRLDSANTGELFF

J gene: TRBJ1-1
V gene: TRBV9
clone size: NA
CDR3 protein: CASSVDAFMNTEAFF

J gene: TRBJ1-2
V gene: TRBV5-6
clone size: NA
CDR3 protein: CASTETGYGYTF

J gene: TRBJ2-3
V gene: TRBV10-3
clone size: once
CDR3 protein: CAITRTGLTDTQYF

J gene: TRBJ2-1
V gene: TRBV14
clone size: NA
CDR3 protein: CASSQDRGGSLNEQFF

J gene: TRBJ2-7
V gene: TRBV7-2
clone size: NA
CDR3 protein: CASSLYTGGEQYF

J gene: TRBJ1-4
V gene: TRBV21-1
clone size: NA
CDR3 protein: CASSKDQGSGANEKLFF

J gene: TRBJ2-7
V gene: TRBV6-6
clone size: NA
CDR3 protein: CASSSTSVEQYF

J gene: TRBJ1-5
V gene: TRBV25-1
clone size: NA
CDR3 protein: CASSEQGLHQPQHF

J gene: TRBJ2-7
V gene: TRBV27
clone size: NA
CDR3 protein: CASSFYRVRTIYEQYF

J gene: TRBJ2-3
V gene: TRBV29-1
clone size: NA
CDR3 protein: CSVGGGGARQAQYF

J gene: TRBJ2-3
V gene: TRBV11-3
clone size: NA
CDR3 protein: CASSHHSTDTQYF

J gene: TRBJ1-5
V gene: TRBV28
clone size: NA
CDR3 protein: CASRSPGGSGNQPQHF